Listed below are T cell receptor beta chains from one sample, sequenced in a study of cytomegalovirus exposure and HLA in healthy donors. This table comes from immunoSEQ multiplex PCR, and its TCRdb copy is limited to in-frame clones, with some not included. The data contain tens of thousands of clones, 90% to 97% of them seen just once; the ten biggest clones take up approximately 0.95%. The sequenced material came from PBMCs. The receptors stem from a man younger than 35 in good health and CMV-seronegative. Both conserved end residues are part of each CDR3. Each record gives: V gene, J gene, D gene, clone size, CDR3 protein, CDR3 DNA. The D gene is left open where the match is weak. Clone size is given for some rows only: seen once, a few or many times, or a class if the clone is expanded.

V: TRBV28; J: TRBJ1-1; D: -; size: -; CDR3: CASSGDTEAFF; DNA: TGTGCCAGCAGCGGGGACACTGAAGCTTTCTTT
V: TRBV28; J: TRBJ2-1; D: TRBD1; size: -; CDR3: CASTSVPRTGANEQFF; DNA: TGTGCCAGCACCTCAGTCCCCCGGACAGGGGCCAATGAGCAGTTCTTC
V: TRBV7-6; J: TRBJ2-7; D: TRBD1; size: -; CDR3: CASSRDRGPEQYF; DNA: TGTGCCAGCAGCCGGGACAGGGGGCCCGAGCAGTACTTC
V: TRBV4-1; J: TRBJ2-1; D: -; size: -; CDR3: CASSQAGSRYNEQFF; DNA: TGCGCCAGCAGCCAAGCGGGATCCCGCTACAATGAGCAGTTCTTC
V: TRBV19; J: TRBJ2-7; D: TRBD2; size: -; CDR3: CASSIGTSGTYEQYF; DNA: TGTGCCAGTAGTATCGGGACTAGCGGCACCTACGAGCAGTACTTC
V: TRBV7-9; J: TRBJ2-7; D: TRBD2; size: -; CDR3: CASSLRGGQGEQYF; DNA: TGTGCCAGCAGCTTACGGGGAGGGCAAGGAGAGCAGTACTTC
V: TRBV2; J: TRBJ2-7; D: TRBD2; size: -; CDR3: CASRSQAGGPYEQYF; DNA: TGTGCCAGCAGATCACAAGCGGGAGGGCCGTACGAGCAGTACTTC
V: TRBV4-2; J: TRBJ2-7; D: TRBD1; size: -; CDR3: CASSHDPGQGVYEQYF; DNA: TGTGCCAGCAGCCACGACCCGGGACAGGGGGTGTACGAGCAGTACTTC
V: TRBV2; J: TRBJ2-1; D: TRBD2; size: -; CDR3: CASSEVRASGEQFF; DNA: TGTGCCAGCAGTGAAGTTCGGGCTAGCGGAGAGCAGTTCTTC
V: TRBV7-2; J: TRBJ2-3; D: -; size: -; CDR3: CASSLRLSTDTQYF; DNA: TGTGCCAGCAGCTTACGTTTGAGCACAGATACGCAGTATTTT
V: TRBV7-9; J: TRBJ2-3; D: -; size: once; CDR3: CASSLVGQAPTDTQYF; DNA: TGTGCCAGCAGCTTAGTAGGACAAGCACCCACAGATACGCAGTATTTT
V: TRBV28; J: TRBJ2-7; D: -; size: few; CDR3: CASSWLTYEQYF; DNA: TGTGCCAGCAGTTGGCTCACCTACGAGCAGTACTTC
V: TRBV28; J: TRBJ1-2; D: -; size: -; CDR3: CASSFRWSYGYTF; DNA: TGTGCCAGCAGTTTCAGATGGAGCTATGGCTACACCTTC
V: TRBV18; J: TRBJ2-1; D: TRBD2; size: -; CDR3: CASSPPGLAGIAGEQFF; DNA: TGTGCCAGCTCACCACCGGGACTAGCGGGAATCGCGGGTGAGCAGTTCTTC
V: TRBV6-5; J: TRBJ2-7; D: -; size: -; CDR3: CASRPGQYYEQYF; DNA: TGTGCCAGCAGGCCCGGACAGTACTACGAGCAGTACTTC
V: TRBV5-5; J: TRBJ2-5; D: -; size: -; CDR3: CASSIPVAEKETQYF; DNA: TGTGCCAGCAGCATACCGGTAGCGGAAAAAGAGACCCAGTACTTC
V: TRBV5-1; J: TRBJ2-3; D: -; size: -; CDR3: CASSSGDYVDTQYF; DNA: TGCGCCAGCAGCTCAGGGGATTATGTAGATACGCAGTATTTT
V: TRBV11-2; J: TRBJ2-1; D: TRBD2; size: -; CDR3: CASSSAKRGLSYNEQFF; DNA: TGTGCCAGCAGCTCAGCAAAAAGGGGACTATCCTACAATGAGCAGTTCTTC
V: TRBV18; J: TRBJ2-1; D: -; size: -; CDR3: CASSSFHNEQFF; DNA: TGTGCCAGCTCATCTTTCCACAATGAGCAGTTCTTC
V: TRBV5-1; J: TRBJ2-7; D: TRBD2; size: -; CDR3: CASSLGGSGAYEQYF; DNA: TGCGCCAGCAGCTTGGGGGGTAGCGGGGCCTACGAGCAGTACTTC
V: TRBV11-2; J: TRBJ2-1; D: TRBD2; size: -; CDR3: CASSLRTSATYNEQFF; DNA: TGTGCCAGCAGCTTAAGGACTAGCGCGACCTACAATGAGCAGTTCTTC
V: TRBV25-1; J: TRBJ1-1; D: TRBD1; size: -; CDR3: CASSVAGGNTEAFF; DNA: TGTGCCAGCAGTGTGGCAGGGGGCAACACTGAAGCTTTCTTT
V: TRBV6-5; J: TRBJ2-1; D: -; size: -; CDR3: CASSYRATSNEQFF; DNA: TGTGCCAGCAGTTACCGCGCGACTAGCAATGAGCAGTTCTTC
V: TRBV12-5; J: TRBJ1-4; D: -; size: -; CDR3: CARVQGQELPATNEKLFF; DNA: TGTGCTAGAGTACAGGGCCAAGAGTTGCCTGCAACTAATGAAAAACTGTTTTTT
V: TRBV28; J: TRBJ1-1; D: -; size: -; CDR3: CASSLPGMNTEAFF; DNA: TGTGCCAGCAGTTTACCGGGAATGAACACTGAAGCTTTCTTT
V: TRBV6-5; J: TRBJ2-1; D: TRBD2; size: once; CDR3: CASSPSGVPYNEQFF; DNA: TGTGCCAGCAGTCCCAGCGGGGTGCCCTACAATGAGCAGTTCTTC
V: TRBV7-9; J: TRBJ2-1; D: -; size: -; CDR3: CASSSSGSNEQFF; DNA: TGTGCCAGCAGCTCTTCAGGCAGCAATGAGCAGTTCTTC
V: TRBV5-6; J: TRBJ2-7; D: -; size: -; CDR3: CASSFLRGSEQYF; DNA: TGTGCCAGCAGCTTTCTCAGGGGTAGCGAGCAGTACTTC
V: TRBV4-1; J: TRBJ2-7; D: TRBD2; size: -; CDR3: CASSDDPGLAGSHPYEQYF; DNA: TGCGCCAGCAGCGACGACCCGGGACTAGCGGGTTCCCACCCCTACGAGCAGTACTTC
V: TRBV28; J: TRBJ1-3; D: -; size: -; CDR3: CASSSRLGPASGNTIYF; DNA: TGTGCCAGCAGTTCCCGCCTGGGGCCGGCCTCTGGAAACACCATATATTTT
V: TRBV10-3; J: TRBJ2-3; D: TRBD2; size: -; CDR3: CAISGGAGALADTQYF; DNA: TGTGCCATCAGTGGAGGAGCGGGAGCGCTCGCAGATACGCAGTATTTT
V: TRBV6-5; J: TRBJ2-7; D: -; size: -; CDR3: CASRFNYEQYF; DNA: TGTGCCAGCAGATTCAACTACGAGCAGTACTTC
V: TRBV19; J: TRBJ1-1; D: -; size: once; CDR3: CASSIQGGRTQEHLIAFF; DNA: TGTGCCAGTAGTATCCAGGGCGGACGGACACAGGAACACTTGATAGCTTTCTTT
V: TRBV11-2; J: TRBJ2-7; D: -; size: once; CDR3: CASSLDPRSYEQYF; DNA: TGTGCCAGCAGCTTAGATCCTCGCTCCTACGAGCAGTACTTC
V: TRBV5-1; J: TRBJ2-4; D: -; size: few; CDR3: CASTDSWNIQYF; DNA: TGCGCCAGCACAGACAGTTGGAACATTCAGTACTTC
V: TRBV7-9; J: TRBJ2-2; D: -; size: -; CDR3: CASSPPSGFGAGELFF; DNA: TGTGCCAGCAGCCCACCATCAGGGTTTGGGGCCGGGGAGCTGTTTTTT
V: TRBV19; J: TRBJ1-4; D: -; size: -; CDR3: CASSPGAATNEKLFF; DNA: TGTGCCAGTAGTCCAGGGGCCGCAACTAATGAAAAACTGTTTTTT
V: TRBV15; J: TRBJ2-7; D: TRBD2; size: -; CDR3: CATSKGLAAEQYF; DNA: TGTGCCACCAGCAAAGGACTAGCGGCCGAGCAGTACTTC
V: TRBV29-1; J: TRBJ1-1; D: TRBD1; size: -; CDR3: CSTKTTGGTEAFF; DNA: TGCAGCACCAAGACCACAGGGGGAACTGAAGCTTTCTTT
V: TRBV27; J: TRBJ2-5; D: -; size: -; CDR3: CASSLVRGQETQYF; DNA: TGTGCCAGCAGTTTGGTACGGGGGCAAGAGACCCAGTACTTC